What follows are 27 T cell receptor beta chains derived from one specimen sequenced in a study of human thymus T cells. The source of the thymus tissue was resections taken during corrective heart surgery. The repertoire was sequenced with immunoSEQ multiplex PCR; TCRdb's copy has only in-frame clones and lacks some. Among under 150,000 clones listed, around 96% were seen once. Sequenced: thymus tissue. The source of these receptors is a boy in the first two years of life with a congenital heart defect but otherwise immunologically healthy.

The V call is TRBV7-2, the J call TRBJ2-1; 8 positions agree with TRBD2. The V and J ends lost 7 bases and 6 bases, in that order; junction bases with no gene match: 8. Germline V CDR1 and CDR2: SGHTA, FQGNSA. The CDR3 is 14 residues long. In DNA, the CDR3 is TGTGCCAGCACCTCACCGGGGGGGCCCAATGAGCAGTTCTTC. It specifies CASTSPGGPNEQFF.

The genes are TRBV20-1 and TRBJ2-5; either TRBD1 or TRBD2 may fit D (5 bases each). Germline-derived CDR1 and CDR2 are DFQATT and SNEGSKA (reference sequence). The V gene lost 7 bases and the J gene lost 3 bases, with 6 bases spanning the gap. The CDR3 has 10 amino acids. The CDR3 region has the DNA TGCAGTGTGGGGGAAGAGACCCAGTACTTC. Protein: CSVGEETQYF.

The CDR3 nucleotides are TGTGCCAGCAGCCACCTCACTAGCGGGGATTACGAGCAGTACTTC. Translated: CASSHLTSGDYEQYF. V usage is TRBV7-9 and J usage is TRBJ2-7, with TRBD2 matching 10 bases. The CDR3 covers 15 residues. The V segment lost 5 bases and the J segment 4 bases; nucleotides outside the gene matches: 8. CDR1 and CDR2 (germline): SEHNR, FQNEAQ (reference sequence).

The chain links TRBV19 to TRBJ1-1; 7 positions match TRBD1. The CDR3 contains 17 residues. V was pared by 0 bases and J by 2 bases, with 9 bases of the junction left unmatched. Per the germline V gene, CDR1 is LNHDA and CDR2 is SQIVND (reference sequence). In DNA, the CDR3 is TGTGCCAGTAGTATAGACCACCCGGGACAGAATAACACTGAAGCTTTCTTT. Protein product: CASSIDHPGQNNTEAFF.

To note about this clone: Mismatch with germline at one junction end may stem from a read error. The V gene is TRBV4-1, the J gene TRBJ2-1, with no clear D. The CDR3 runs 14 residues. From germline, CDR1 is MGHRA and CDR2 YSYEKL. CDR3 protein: CASSPAGSHNEQFF. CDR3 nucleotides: TGCGCCAGCAGTCCTGCAGGCTCCCACAATGAGCAGTTCTTC.

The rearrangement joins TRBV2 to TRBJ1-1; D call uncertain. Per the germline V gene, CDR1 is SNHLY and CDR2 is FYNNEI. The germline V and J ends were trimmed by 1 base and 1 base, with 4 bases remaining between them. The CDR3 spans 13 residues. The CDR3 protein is CASSEDGNTEAFF. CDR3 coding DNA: TGTGCCAGCAGTGAAGACGGGAACACTGAAGCTTTCTTT.

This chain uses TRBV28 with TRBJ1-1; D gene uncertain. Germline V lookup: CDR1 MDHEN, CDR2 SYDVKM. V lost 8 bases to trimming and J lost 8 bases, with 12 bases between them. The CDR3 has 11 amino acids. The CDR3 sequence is CASGPDGEAFF. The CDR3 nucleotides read TGTGCCAGCGGGCCTGACGGCGAAGCTTTCTTT. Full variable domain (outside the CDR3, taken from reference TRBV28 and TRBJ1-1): DVKVTQSSRYLVKRTGEKVFLECVQDMDHENMFWYRQDPGLGLRLIYFSYDVKMKEKGDIPEGYSVSREKKERFSLILESASTNQTSMYLCASGPDGEAFFGQGTRLTVV.

The CDR3 here is CASSPRDSGTDTQYF. CDR3 coding DNA: TGTGCCAGCAGTCCCCGGGATAGCGGCACAGATACGCAGTATTTT. The genes are TRBV7-2 and TRBJ2-3, with D maybe TRBD2 (5 bases). The CDR3 is made up of 15 amino acids. CDR1 and CDR2 (germline): SGHTA, FQGNSA. V was clipped by 6 bases and J by 1 base, with 14 bases between them.

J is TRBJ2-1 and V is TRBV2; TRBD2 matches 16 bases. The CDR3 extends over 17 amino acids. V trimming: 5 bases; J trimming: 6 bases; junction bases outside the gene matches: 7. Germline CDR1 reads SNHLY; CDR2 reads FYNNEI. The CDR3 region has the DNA TGTGCCAGCAGTCGGCCGGGACTAGCGGGGGGGCTCAATGAGCAGTTCTTC. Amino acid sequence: CASSRPGLAGGLNEQFF.

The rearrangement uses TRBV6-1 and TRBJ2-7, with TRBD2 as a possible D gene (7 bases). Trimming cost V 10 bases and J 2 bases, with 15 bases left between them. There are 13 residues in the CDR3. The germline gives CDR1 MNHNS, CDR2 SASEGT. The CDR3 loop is CATQGRGAYEQYF. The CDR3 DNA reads TGTGCCACCCAGGGGAGGGGGGCCTACGAGCAGTACTTC.

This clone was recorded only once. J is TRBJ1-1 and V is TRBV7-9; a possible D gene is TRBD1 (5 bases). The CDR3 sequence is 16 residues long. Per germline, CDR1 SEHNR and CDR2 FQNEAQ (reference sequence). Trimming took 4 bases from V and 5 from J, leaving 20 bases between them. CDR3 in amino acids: CASSSDTRGVGTEAFF. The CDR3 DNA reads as TGTGCCAGCAGCTCTGACACACGGGGGGTGGGGACTGAAGCTTTCTTT.

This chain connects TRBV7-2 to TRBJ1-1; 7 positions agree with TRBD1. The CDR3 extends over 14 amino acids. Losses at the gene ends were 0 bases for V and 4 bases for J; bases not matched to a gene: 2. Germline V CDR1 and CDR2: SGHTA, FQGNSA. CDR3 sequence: CASSLAPGGTEAFF. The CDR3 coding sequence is TGTGCCAGCAGCTTAGCGCCAGGGGGCACTGAAGCTTTCTTT.

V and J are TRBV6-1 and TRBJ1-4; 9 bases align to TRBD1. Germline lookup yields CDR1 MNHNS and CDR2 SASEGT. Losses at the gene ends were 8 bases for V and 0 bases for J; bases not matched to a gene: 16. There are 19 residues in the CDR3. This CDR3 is CASGGRTGGLLATNEKLFF. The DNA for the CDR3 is TGTGCCAGCGGTGGGCGCACAGGGGGCCTCCTTGCAACTAATGAAAAACTGTTTTTT.

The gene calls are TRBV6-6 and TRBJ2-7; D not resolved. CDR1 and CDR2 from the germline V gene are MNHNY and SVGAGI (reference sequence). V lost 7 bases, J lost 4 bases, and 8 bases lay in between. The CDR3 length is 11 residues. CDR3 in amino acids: CASTWGYEQYF. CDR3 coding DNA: TGTGCCAGCACCTGGGGATACGAGCAGTACTTC.

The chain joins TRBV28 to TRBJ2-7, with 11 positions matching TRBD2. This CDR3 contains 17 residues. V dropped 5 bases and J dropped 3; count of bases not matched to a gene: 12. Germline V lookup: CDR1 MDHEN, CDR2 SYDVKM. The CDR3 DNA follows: TGTGCCAGCAGTCAGATCTCTAGCGGGGGGTCACTCTACGAGCAGTACTTC. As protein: CASSQISSGGSLYEQYF.

The CDR3 here is CAGQGGTEAFF. CDR3 DNA sequence: TGTGCCGGTCAGGGGGGTACTGAAGCTTTCTTT. V usage is TRBV2 and J usage is TRBJ1-1, with 7 bases identical to TRBD1. Looked up from germline, CDR1 is SNHLY and CDR2 is FYNNEI. Germline trimming cut 11 bases from V and 5 bases from J; bases unmatched to any gene: 5. The CDR3 runs to 11 residues.

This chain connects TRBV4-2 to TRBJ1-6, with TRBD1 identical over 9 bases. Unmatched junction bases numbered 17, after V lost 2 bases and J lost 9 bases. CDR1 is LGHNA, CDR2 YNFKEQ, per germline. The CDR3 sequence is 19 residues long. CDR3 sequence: CASSQLPGQGAECGSPLHF. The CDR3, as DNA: TGTGCCAGCAGCCAACTACCGGGACAGGGTGCCGAATGTGGTTCACCCCTCCACTTT.

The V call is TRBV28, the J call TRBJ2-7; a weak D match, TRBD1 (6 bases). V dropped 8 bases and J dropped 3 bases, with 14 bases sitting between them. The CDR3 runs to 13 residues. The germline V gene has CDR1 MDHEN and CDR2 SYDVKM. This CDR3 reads CASGPGVVYEQYF. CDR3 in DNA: TGTGCCAGCGGTCCAGGGGTTGTCTACGAGCAGTACTTC.

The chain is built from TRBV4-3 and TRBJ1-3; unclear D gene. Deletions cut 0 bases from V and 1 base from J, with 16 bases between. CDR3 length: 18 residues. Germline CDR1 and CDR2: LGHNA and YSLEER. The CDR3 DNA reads TGCGCCAGCAGCCAAGAAAACAATCAGGCAGAATCTGGAAACACCATATATTTT. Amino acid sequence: CASSQENNQAESGNTIYF.

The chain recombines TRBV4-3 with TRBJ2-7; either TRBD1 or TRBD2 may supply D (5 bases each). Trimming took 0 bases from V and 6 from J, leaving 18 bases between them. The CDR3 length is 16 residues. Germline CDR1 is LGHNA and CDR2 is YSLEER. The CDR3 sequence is CASSQDPGRNLGEQYF. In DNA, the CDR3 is TGCGCCAGCAGCCAAGATCCGGGACGGAACCTTGGCGAGCAGTACTTC.

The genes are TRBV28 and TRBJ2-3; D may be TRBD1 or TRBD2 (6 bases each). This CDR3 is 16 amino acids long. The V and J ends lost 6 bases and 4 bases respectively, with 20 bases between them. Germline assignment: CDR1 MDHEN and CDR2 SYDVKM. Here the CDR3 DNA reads TGTGCCAGCAGCCTCTTAGGGGGGTATCCCCCAGATACGCAGTATTTT. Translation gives CASSLLGGYPPDTQYF.

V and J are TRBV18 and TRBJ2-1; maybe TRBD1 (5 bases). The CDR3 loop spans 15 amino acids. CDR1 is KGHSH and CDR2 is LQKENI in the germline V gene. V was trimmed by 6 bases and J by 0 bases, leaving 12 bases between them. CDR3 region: CASSAPRVSYNEQFF. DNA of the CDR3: TGTGCCAGCTCCGCTCCCAGGGTCTCCTACAATGAGCAGTTCTTC.

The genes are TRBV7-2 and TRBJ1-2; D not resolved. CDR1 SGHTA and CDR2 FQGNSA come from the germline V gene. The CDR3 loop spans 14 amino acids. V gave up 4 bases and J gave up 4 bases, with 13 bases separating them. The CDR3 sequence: CASSSTRTRYGYTF. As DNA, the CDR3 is TGTGCCAGCAGCTCCACGAGGACGCGCTATGGCTACACCTTC. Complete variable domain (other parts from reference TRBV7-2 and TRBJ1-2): GAGVSQSPSNKVTEKGKDVELRCDPISGHTALYWYRQSLGQGLEFLIYFQGNSAPDKSGLPSDRFSAERTGGSVSTLTIQRTQQEDSAVYLCASSSTRTRYGYTFGSGTRLTVV.

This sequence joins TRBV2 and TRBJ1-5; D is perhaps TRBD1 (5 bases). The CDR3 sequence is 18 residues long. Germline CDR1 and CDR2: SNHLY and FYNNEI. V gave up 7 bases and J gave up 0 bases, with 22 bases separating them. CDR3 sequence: CASNYRGGDEASNQPQHF. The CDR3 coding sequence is TGTGCCAGCAACTACCGGGGAGGGGATGAGGCTAGCAATCAGCCCCAGCATTTT.

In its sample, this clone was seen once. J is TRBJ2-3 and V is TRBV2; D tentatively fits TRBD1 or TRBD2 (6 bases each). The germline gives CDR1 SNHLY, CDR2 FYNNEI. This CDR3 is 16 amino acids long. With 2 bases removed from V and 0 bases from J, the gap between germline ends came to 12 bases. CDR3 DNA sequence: TGTGCCAGCAGTGAATGTGGGGGGCCGAGCACAGATACGCAGTATTTT. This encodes CASSECGGPSTDTQYF.

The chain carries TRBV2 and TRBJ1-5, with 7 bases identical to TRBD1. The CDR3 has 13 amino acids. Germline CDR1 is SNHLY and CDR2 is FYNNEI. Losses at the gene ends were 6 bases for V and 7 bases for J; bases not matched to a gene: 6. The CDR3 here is CASSPDRDQPQHF. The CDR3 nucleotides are TGTGCCAGCAGCCCCGACAGGGACCAGCCCCAGCATTTT. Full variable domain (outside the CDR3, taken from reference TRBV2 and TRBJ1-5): EPEVTQTPSHQVTQMGQEVILRCVPISNHLYFYWYRQILGQKVEFLVSFYNNEISEKSEIFDDQFSVERPDGSNFTLKIRSTKLEDSAMYFCASSPDRDQPQHFGDGTRLSIL.

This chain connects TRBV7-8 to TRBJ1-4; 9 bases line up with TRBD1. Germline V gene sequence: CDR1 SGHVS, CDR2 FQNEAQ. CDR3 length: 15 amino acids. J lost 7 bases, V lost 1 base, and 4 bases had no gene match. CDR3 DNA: TGTGCCAGCAGCTTAGACAGGGGGCGGGTTGAAAAACTGTTTTTT. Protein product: CASSLDRGRVEKLFF.